What follows is one T cell receptor (beta chain) and its context. The antigen is not known. These data belong to a study of CD8 T cells in ankylosing spondylitis. The study's findings and limits: There was a TCR beta motif, made of 7 to 9 highly homologous variants, that appeared characteristic of ankylosing spondylitis blood.

The CDR3 extends over 15 amino acids. V lost 2 bases to trimming and J lost 3 bases, with 11 bases between them. Each CDR3 protein gets one entry after TCRdb re-called the 5' RACE reads with MiXCR. The table lists hundreds of thousands of distinct CDR3 sequences, about 10% of them singletons. Sequencing was done on a sample of blood, either unsorted or a sorted T cell fraction (not recorded which). The chain uses TRBV12-3 or TRBV12-4 and TRBJ2-1, with a weak D call TRBD2 (6 bases). The source is a male donor with ankylosing spondylitis or in good health (not recorded which). The CDR3 is CASSLSRDFYNEQFF. Written as DNA, the CDR3 is TGTGCCAGCAGTTTATCCCGGGACTTCTACAATGAGCAGTTCTTC.